Presented here are 27 T cell receptor beta chains from one specimen sequenced in a study of blood T cell repertoires in COVID-19. The assay was immunoSEQ multiplex PCR, and TCRdb's table has in-frame clones only and misses some. Of 90,000 to 150,000 clones in the sample, roughly 80% were seen once. The sequenced sample was peripheral blood. The origin of the receptors is a man in his sixties or seventies with acute or convalescent COVID-19.

The gene calls are TRBV6-1 and TRBJ1-2, with 7 positions matching TRBD1. The CDR3 has 13 residues. Per the germline V gene, CDR1 is MNHNS and CDR2 is SASEGT. The ends lost 5 bases at V and 8 bases at J; junction bases unmatched: 8. As DNA, the CDR3 is TGTGCCAGCAGTATACAGGGGACGGGAGGCTACACCTTC. It specifies CASSIQGTGGYTF.

The rearrangement uses TRBV15 and TRBJ1-1; no definite D call. The CDR3 loop spans 15 amino acids. Germline assignment: CDR1 LNHNV and CDR2 YYDKDF (reference sequence). Trimming left V 0 bases short and J 0 bases short, with 8 bases between. The chain's CDR3 is CATSRDPGLNTEAFF. The DNA for the CDR3 is TGTGCCACCAGCAGAGACCCAGGCTTGAACACTGAAGCTTTCTTT. The full variable domain, its missing parts supplied by reference TRBV15 and TRBJ1-1, is DAMVIQNPRYQVTQFGKPVTLSCSQTLNHNVMYWYQQKSSQAPKLLFHYYDKDFNNEADTPDNFQSRRPNTSFCFLDIRSPGLGDTAMYLCATSRDPGLNTEAFFGQGTRLTVV.

V and J are TRBV30 and TRBJ2-3, with 9 bases identical to TRBD2. Per germline, CDR1 GTSNPN and CDR2 SVGIG (reference sequence). V shed 0 bases, J shed 4 bases, and the junction held 11 bases outside the gene matches. CDR3 length: 17 residues. The CDR3 nucleotides are TGTGCCTGGAGTGTACGGGGCGGGAGGGCCCTGCCAGATACGCAGTATTTT. Translated, it gives CAWSVRGGRALPDTQYF. Variable domain in full (rest from reference TRBV30 and TRBJ2-3): SQTIHQWPATLVQPVGSPLSLECTVEGTSNPNLYWYRQAAGRGLQLLFYSVGIGQISSEVPQNLSASRPQDRQFILSSKKLLLSDSGFYLCAWSVRGGRALPDTQYFGPGTRLTVL.

CDR3 DNA sequence: TGTGCCAGCAGTGCGCCAGGCGCCCTGAACACTGAAGCTTTCTTT. Its translation is CASSAPGALNTEAFF. The rearrangement joins TRBV25-1 to TRBJ1-1, with D uncertain. This CDR3 has 15 residues. Germline V CDR1 and CDR2: MGHDK, SYGVNS. The V and J ends lost 4 bases and 0 bases respectively, with 12 bases between them. The whole variable domain, filled in from reference TRBV25-1 and TRBJ1-1, reads EADIYQTPRYLVIGTGKKITLECSQTMGHDKMYWYQQDPGMELHLIHYSYGVNSTEKGDLSSESTVSRIRTEHFPLTLESARPSHTSQYLCASSAPGALNTEAFFGQGTRLTVV.

V usage is TRBV28 and J usage is TRBJ2-7; D perhaps matches TRBD1 (5 bases). The ends were cut back, 2 bases at V and 3 bases at J, with 11 bases in the middle. CDR3 length equals 14 residues. Germline V lookup: CDR1 MDHEN, CDR2 SYDVKM. CDR3 amino acids: CASSLRQGDYEQYF. The CDR3 nucleotides read TGTGCCAGCAGTTTAAGGCAGGGTGACTACGAGCAGTACTTC.

V and J are TRBV10-3 and TRBJ2-7; TRBD1 matches 7 bases. The germline V gene encodes CDR1 ENHRY and CDR2 SYGVKD. J gave up 2 bases and V 7 bases, and 8 bases lay outside the gene matches. CDR3 length: 14 amino acids. The CDR3 DNA sequence: TGTGCCATCACCGGGACAGACAGAACCTACGAGCAGTACTTC. It translates to CAITGTDRTYEQYF.

The V call is TRBV30, the J call TRBJ1-1; D gene uncertain. Germline CDR1 GTSNPN, CDR2 SVGIG (reference sequence). CDR3 size: 13 residues. V lost 5 bases and J lost 2, with 12 bases in between. The CDR3 region is CAWGLDTNTEAFF. In DNA form, the CDR3 reads TGTGCCTGGGGTTTAGACACCAACACTGAAGCTTTCTTT.

V and J are TRBV16 and TRBJ1-3; 9 nucleotides match TRBD1. Germline lookup yields CDR1 KGHSY and CDR2 FQNENV. This CDR3 has 16 amino acids. The J segment lost 0 bases and the V segment lost 4 bases, leaving 4 bases of the junction unmatched. CDR3 sequence reads: CASSLHRGLSGNTIYF. The CDR3 DNA is TGTGCCAGCAGCCTCCACAGGGGGCTCTCTGGAAACACCATATATTTT.

The chain joins TRBV4-1 to TRBJ2-7, with TRBD1 matching over 8 bases. The CDR3 loop spans 14 amino acids. With 4 bases clipped from V and 2 bases from J, the junction kept 4 bases outside the gene matches. Germline V gene sequence: CDR1 MGHRA, CDR2 YSYEKL. CDR3 amino acids: CASSRQGQAYEQYF. The CDR3, as DNA: TGCGCCAGCAGCCGGCAGGGACAGGCCTACGAGCAGTACTTC.

The rearrangement uses TRBV12-5 and TRBJ2-3; perhaps TRBD1 as D (6 bases). This CDR3 has 15 residues. CDR1 is LGHNT and CDR2 is FRNRAP in the germline V gene. V was clipped by 6 bases and J by 0 bases, with 13 bases between them. The CDR3, as DNA: TGTGCTAGTGGGACAGGAGTTTCTAGCACAGATACGCAGTATTTT. Encoded protein: CASGTGVSSTDTQYF.

This chain links TRBV6-5 with TRBJ2-2, with TRBD1 matching over 8 bases. The length of the CDR3 is 16 residues. With V trimmed by 0 bases and J by 4 bases, 4 bases remained unmatched. Germline CDR1 MNHEY, CDR2 SVGAGI. CDR3 sequence reads: CASSYSTGVSTGELFF. The CDR3 bases are TGTGCCAGCAGTTACTCGACAGGGGTGAGCACCGGGGAGCTGTTTTTT.

This clone was detected once. The chain links TRBV7-8 to TRBJ2-3, with 7 bases identical to TRBD1. This CDR3 has 16 amino acids. From germline, CDR1 is SGHVS and CDR2 FQNEAQ. J gave up 1 base and V 4 bases, and 8 bases lay outside the gene matches. The CDR3 DNA follows: TGTGCCAGCAGCTCGAACAGGGGCTTGGGCACAGATACGCAGTATTTT. The encoded protein is CASSSNRGLGTDTQYF.

The V call is TRBV4-3, the J call TRBJ2-2, with D tentatively TRBD2 (6 bases). Trimming took 0 bases from V and 7 from J, leaving 18 bases between them. Per the germline V gene, CDR1 is LGHNA and CDR2 is YSLEER. The CDR3 consists of 17 residues. The CDR3 DNA is TGCGCCAGCAGCCAAGATCAAGGGACTCCGTCCAGCGGGGAGCTGTTTTTT. The encoded protein is CASSQDQGTPSSGELFF.

The chain couples TRBV7-7 to TRBJ2-5, with 10 bases lining up with TRBD1. V shed 3 bases and J 5 bases; nucleotides not matched to a gene: 6. The CDR3 runs to 15 residues. From germline, CDR1 is SSHAT and CDR2 FNYEAQ (reference sequence). The CDR3 region is CASSLTGGVGETQYF. As DNA, the CDR3 is TGTGCCAGCAGCTTGACAGGGGGCGTTGGGGAGACCCAGTACTTC.

The genes are TRBV7-2 and TRBJ2-3; 9 positions agree with TRBD2. Germline V lookup: CDR1 SGHTA, CDR2 FQGNSA. The CDR3 extends over 15 amino acids. With 2 bases clipped from V and 6 bases from J, the junction kept 6 bases outside the gene matches. Here the CDR3 reads CASSLIAGAGDTQYF. DNA for the CDR3: TGTGCCAGCAGCTTAATAGCGGGGGCGGGGGATACGCAGTATTTT.

The rearrangement joins TRBV7-2 to TRBJ2-1; D may be TRBD1 (6 bases). The CDR3 extends over 15 amino acids. Germline CDR1 SGHTA, CDR2 FQGNSA. Trimming cost V 1 base and J 7 bases, with 14 bases left between them. The CDR3 DNA reads TGTGCCAGCAGCTTAGTCTGGACAGCGGAAAATGAGCAGTTCTTC. Translated: CASSLVWTAENEQFF.

The chain links TRBV18 to TRBJ2-6, with a tentative D call TRBD1 (5 bases). The CDR3 extends over 15 amino acids. CDR1 is KGHSH, CDR2 LQKENI, per germline. V lost 3 bases and J lost 3, with 9 bases in between. This CDR3 reads CASSPRQGGANVLTF. The CDR3 DNA reads as TGTGCCAGCTCACCTCGGCAGGGTGGGGCCAACGTCCTGACTTTC. The variable domain in full, with the rest retrieved from reference TRBV18 and TRBJ2-6, is NAGVMQNPRHLVRRRGQEARLRCSPMKGHSHVYWYRQLPEEGLKFMVYLQKENIIDESGMPKERFSAEFPKEGPSILRIQQVVRGDSAAYFCASSPRQGGANVLTFGAGSRLTVL.

This clone was seen a handful of times. The CDR3 here is CASSLTGYHNEQFF. The CDR3 DNA follows: TGTGCCAGCAGCCTGACAGGGTACCACAATGAGCAGTTCTTC. The chain combines TRBV28 with TRBJ2-1, with 7 nucleotides matching TRBD1. This CDR3 has 14 amino acids. CDR1 and CDR2 (germline): MDHEN, SYDVKM. V dropped 6 bases and J dropped 5; count of bases not matched to a gene: 7. Full variable domain (outside the CDR3, taken from reference TRBV28 and TRBJ2-1): DVKVTQSSRYLVKRTGEKVFLECVQDMDHENMFWYRQDPGLGLRLIYFSYDVKMKEKGDIPEGYSVSREKKERFSLILESASTNQTSMYLCASSLTGYHNEQFFGPGTRLTVL.

The chain carries TRBV2 and TRBJ2-5; D might be TRBD2 (6 bases). The CDR3 consists of 17 residues. Trimming left V 5 bases short and J 5 bases short, with 24 bases between. Germline lookup yields CDR1 SNHLY and CDR2 FYNNEI. The DNA of the CDR3 is TGTGCCAGCAGTTTTCGCCGGGCCCCATCCCGGGGGGAGACCCAGTACTTC. Amino acid sequence: CASSFRRAPSRGETQYF. Looking up the rest from reference TRBV2 and TRBJ2-5 gives the full variable domain: EPEVTQTPSHQVTQMGQEVILRCVPISNHLYFYWYRQILGQKVEFLVSFYNNEISEKSEIFDDQFSVERPDGSNFTLKIRSTKLEDSAMYFCASSFRRAPSRGETQYFGPGTRLLVL.

The chain links TRBV19 to TRBJ2-7; 8 bases are a match to TRBD1. The V segment lost 4 bases and the J segment 1 base; nucleotides outside the gene matches: 3. This CDR3 has 14 residues. From germline, CDR1 is LNHDA and CDR2 SQIVND (reference sequence). This CDR3 is CASSTRTGSYEQYF. CDR3 nucleotides: TGTGCCAGTAGTACCCGGACAGGGTCCTACGAGCAGTACTTC.

The J gene is TRBJ2-1, the V gene TRBV20-1; maybe TRBD1 (5 bases). The V end lost 4 bases, the J end lost 8 bases, and 9 bases lay between the germline ends. Germline lookup yields CDR1 DFQATT and CDR2 SNEGSKA (reference sequence). This CDR3 has 11 residues. The CDR3 nucleotides read TGCAGTGCTACAGGGTCGGATGAGCAGTTCTTC. Protein sequence: CSATGSDEQFF.

This chain joins TRBV18 and TRBJ2-1; 8 bases map to TRBD1. The length of the CDR3 is 15 residues. CDR1 and CDR2 from the germline V gene are KGHSH and LQKENI. Losses at the gene ends were 5 bases for V and 5 bases for J; bases not matched to a gene: 8. The CDR3 DNA reads as TGTGCCAGCTCAATCCGGGACAGGTTACACAATGAGCAGTTCTTC. Protein sequence: CASSIRDRLHNEQFF.

In this sample, this clone turned up a few times. The chain recombines TRBV18 with TRBJ2-3; TRBD1 aligns across 9 bases. V lost 3 bases to trimming and J lost 5 bases; unmatched junction nucleotides: 12. The CDR3 consists of 17 residues. Germline lookup yields CDR1 KGHSH and CDR2 LQKENI. The CDR3 coding sequence is TGTGCCAGCTCACCTAGTATGGGACAGGGCCGGAAAGATACGCAGTATTTT. As protein: CASSPSMGQGRKDTQYF.

The V gene is TRBV19, the J gene TRBJ1-5; 7 bases are shared with TRBD1. Looked up from germline, CDR1 is LNHDA and CDR2 is SQIVND (reference sequence). Trimming took 5 bases from V and 7 from J; bases not matched to a gene: 8. The length of the CDR3 is 14 residues. DNA for the CDR3: TGTGCCAGTAGTGTTGACAGGGACGGCCAGCCCCAGCATTTT. This codes for CASSVDRDGQPQHF.

The rearrangement joins TRBV5-1 to TRBJ2-2; no reliable D call. V gave up 2 bases and J gave up 4 bases, with 12 bases separating them. CDR3 length equals 15 residues. The germline V gene encodes CDR1 SGHRS and CDR2 YFSETQ. The CDR3 reads CASSFFPGTTGELFF. Written as DNA, the CDR3 is TGCGCCAGCAGCTTTTTTCCGGGTACCACCGGGGAGCTGTTTTTT.

V usage is TRBV19 and J usage is TRBJ2-1; D uncertain. The germline CDR1 and CDR2 sequences are LNHDA and SQIVND (reference sequence). V was cut by 3 bases and J by 6 bases, with 6 bases left in between. The CDR3 sequence is 12 residues long. CDR3 DNA sequence: TGTGCCAGTAGTATGATGAGCAATGAGCAGTTCTTC. This gives the protein CASSMMSNEQFF.

This clone appeared a single time. The chain is built from TRBV9 and TRBJ1-2, with a tentative D call TRBD1 (5 bases). V lost 0 bases and J 5 bases, leaving 17 bases between the germline ends. This CDR3 spans 16 amino acids. CDR1 and CDR2 (germline): SGDLS, YYNGEE. The CDR3 coding sequence is TGTGCCAGCAGCGTAGAGGTCCTACCTCGGGGGTATGGCTACACCTTC. This sequence encodes CASSVEVLPRGYGYTF.